One sample yielded the 9 T cell receptor beta chains listed below, sequenced in a study of PD-1 blockade in classical Hodgkin lymphoma. Measured with immunoSEQ multiplex PCR; TCRdb has only the in-frame clones, and not every one. The repertoire holds 11,000 to 15,000 clones, with 81% as singletons. Relapse after autologous stem cell transplantation occurred in every patient, and brentuximab vedotin exposure varied. Specimen: peripheral blood mononuclear cells (PBMCs), collected at baseline. All receptors come from a human donor with classical Hodgkin lymphoma.

This clone was seen a handful of times. The rearrangement joins TRBV4-2 to TRBJ1-2; TRBD1 is a possible D gene (5 bases). V was shortened by 4 bases and J by 6 bases, with 21 bases between the two germline ends. Germline CDR1 and CDR2: LGHNA and YNFKEQ. The CDR3 spans 16 residues. CDR3 sequence reads: CASSPNLGDVVDGYTF. The CDR3 region has the DNA TGTGCCAGCAGCCCAAACTTGGGGGATGTCGTCGATGGCTACACCTTC.

The chain is built from TRBV28 and TRBJ2-2, with D possibly matching TRBD1 (5 bases). The CDR3 length is 15 residues. Germline V gives CDR1 MDHEN, CDR2 SYDVKM. The V and J ends lost 7 bases and 4 bases respectively, with 16 bases between them. CDR3 nucleotide sequence: TGTGCCAGCAAGCTTTTTGGGGCGCGCACCGGGGAGCTGTTTTTT. It specifies CASKLFGARTGELFF.

The chain has TRBV7-6 and TRBJ2-2; weak D call: TRBD1 (6 bases). The CDR3 covers 15 residues. Trimming took off 4 bases at V and 6 bases at J, with 15 bases between the two ends. The V gene's germline CDR1 is SGHVS and CDR2 FNYEAQ. This CDR3 reads CASSSTYRAAGELFF. Here the CDR3 DNA reads TGTGCCAGCAGCTCGACGTACAGGGCGGCCGGGGAGCTGTTTTTT.

V and J are TRBV27 and TRBJ1-2; D uncertain. The V end was cut by 4 bases, the J end by 6 bases, with 0 bases between. Germline V lookup: CDR1 MNHEY, CDR2 SMNVEV (reference sequence). The length of the CDR3 is 9 residues. CDR3 DNA sequence: TGTGCCAGCAGTTATGGCTACACCTTC. Its protein product is CASSYGYTF.

The chain couples TRBV13 to TRBJ1-1; unclear D gene. This CDR3 region has 11 residues. V lost 6 bases, J lost 6 bases, and 8 bases lay in between. Germline V gene sequence: CDR1 PRHDT, CDR2 FYEKMQ (reference sequence). The CDR3 region has the DNA TGTGCCAGCAGTATAATGGCTGAAGCTTTCTTT. Its translation: CASSIMAEAFF.

This clone has just a few counts. The rearrangement joins TRBV19 to TRBJ1-2; unclear D gene. V was trimmed by 4 bases and J by 1 base, leaving 7 bases between them. Germline V gene lookup returns CDR1 LNHDA and CDR2 SQIVND (reference sequence). The CDR3 loop spans 13 amino acids. CDR3 sequence (DNA): TGTGCCAGTAGTAGGGGAGTTAACTATGGCTACACCTTC. Its protein is CASSRGVNYGYTF.

The rearrangement links TRBV10-3 to TRBJ2-7; 10 bases are shared with TRBD2. CDR1 is ENHRY, CDR2 SYGVKD, per germline. The ends lost 0 bases at V and 5 bases at J; junction bases unmatched: 10. This CDR3 is 17 amino acids long. The CDR3 sequence: CAISESMSSGGGDEQYF. CDR3 DNA: TGTGCCATCAGTGAGTCGATGTCTAGCGGGGGCGGGGACGAGCAGTACTTC.

The V gene is TRBV5-1, the J gene TRBJ2-2; D perhaps matches TRBD2 (7 bases). Trimming pared 4 bases from V and 0 bases from J, leaving 13 bases between. This CDR3 is built from 16 residues. The germline V gene has CDR1 SGHRS and CDR2 YFSETQ. CDR3 protein: CASSREGTPNTGELFF. The CDR3 DNA sequence: TGCGCCAGCAGCAGGGAGGGGACACCGAACACCGGGGAGCTGTTTTTT.

This chain connects TRBV6-6 to TRBJ2-2; weak D call: TRBD2 (6 bases). Germline assignment: CDR1 MNHNY and CDR2 SVGAGI (reference sequence). With 5 bases removed from V and 6 bases from J, the gap between germline ends came to 13 bases. The CDR3 has 14 amino acids. CDR3: CASSKAGEAGELFF. Written as DNA, the CDR3 is TGTGCCAGCAGTAAGGCCGGGGAGGCCGGGGAGCTGTTTTTT.